The sample holds one count of the clone carrying this T cell receptor (beta chain). The sample is drawn from a study of cytomegalovirus exposure and HLA in healthy donors. 60 Vbeta and 13 Jbeta primers were used in PCR. Clones were sequenced by immunoSEQ multiplex PCR, and TCRdb holds only the in-frame ones, with some missing. The sample lists about 110,000 clones; around 73% were seen once. The CDR3 extends over 16 amino acids. Germline lookup yields CDR1 SGHVS and CDR2 FNYEAQ. Trimming left V 2 bases short and J 1 base short, with 13 bases between. The origin of this receptor is a man aged 25 to 40 in good health and CMV-seronegative. The gene calls are TRBV7-6 and TRBJ2-3; D gene unclear. The sample was PBMCs. As DNA, the CDR3 is TGTGCCAGCAGCTTAAGGTCCAGTCGGGGCACAGATACGCAGTATTTT. Translating gives CASSLRSSRGTDTQYF. Combining the CDR3 with reference TRBV7-6 and TRBJ2-3 gives the whole variable domain GAGVSQSPRYKVTKRGQDVALRCDPISGHVSLYWYRQALGQGPEFLTYFNYEAQQDKSGLPNDRFSAERPEGSISTLTIQRTEQRDSAMYRCASSLRSSRGTDTQYFGPGTRLTVL.